The 32 T cell receptor beta chains given below trace back to one sample, sequenced in a study of blood T cell repertoires in COVID-19. The table came from immunoSEQ multiplex PCR; TCRdb's copy has only in-frame clones and leaves some out. The data hold fewer than 300,000 clones, with approximately 85% observed a single time. Sequencing was done on a sample of peripheral blood. Receptor source: a human donor with COVID-19, enrolled during active disease. The donor label of this sample is uncertain.

J is TRBJ2-3 and V is TRBV3-1 (or the pseudogene TRBV3-2); D gene unclear. Germline-derived CDR1 and CDR2 are LGHDT and YNNKEL (reference sequence). This CDR3 contains 14 residues. V lost 1 base, J lost 2 bases, and 7 bases lay in between. CDR3 sequence: CASSQGTPTDTQYF. The CDR3 bases are TGTGCCAGCAGCCAAGGAACTCCCACAGATACGCAGTATTTT.

V and J are TRBV30 and TRBJ2-5; the match to TRBD1 covers 10 bases. V was pared by 5 bases and J by 5 bases, with 8 bases of the junction left unmatched. The CDR3 contains 14 residues. Germline V gene sequence: CDR1 GTSNPN, CDR2 SVGIG (reference sequence). This CDR3 is CAWADRGGSETQYF. The CDR3 DNA reads as TGTGCCTGGGCGGACAGGGGGGGTAGCGAGACCCAGTACTTC.

This rearrangement joins TRBV28 to TRBJ1-6; D not certain. The CDR3 covers 13 residues. Germline CDR1 MDHEN, CDR2 SYDVKM. V was pared by 4 bases and J by 11 bases, with 12 bases between. CDR3 protein: CASSSGGLAPLHF. CDR3 in DNA: TGTGCCAGCAGTTCAGGAGGGCTCGCACCCCTCCACTTT.

The genes are TRBV11-2 and TRBJ1-2; 8 positions agree with TRBD1. V shed 1 base, J shed 3 bases, and the junction held 4 bases outside the gene matches. This CDR3 comprises 15 residues. Germline assignment: CDR1 SGHAT and CDR2 FQNNGV. The CDR3: CASSLGQGTHYGYTF. The CDR3 nucleotides are TGTGCCAGCAGCTTAGGACAGGGGACCCACTATGGCTACACCTTC.

The V and J genes are TRBV30 and TRBJ1-1; no reliable D call. V lost 2 bases and J 2 bases, leaving 12 bases between the germline ends. CDR1 and CDR2 from the germline V gene are GTSNPN and SVGIG (reference sequence). The CDR3 loop spans 14 amino acids. CDR3 sequence (DNA): TGTGCCTGGAGTCCAGGAGGCCCCAACACTGAAGCTTTCTTT. The encoded protein is CAWSPGGPNTEAFF.

The chain uses TRBV6-5 and TRBJ1-4, with D possibly matching TRBD1 (5 bases). The germline V and J ends were trimmed by 10 bases and 6 bases, with 15 bases remaining between them. This CDR3 is 13 amino acids long. The V gene's germline CDR1 is MNHEY and CDR2 SVGAGI. The DNA of the CDR3 is TGTGCCACTTCAAGCAGGGTCGATGAAAAACTGTTTTTT. Its translation is CATSSRVDEKLFF.

The gene calls are TRBV4-2 and TRBJ2-1, with 7 bases lining up with TRBD1. Germline-derived CDR1 and CDR2 are LGHNA and YNFKEQ. This CDR3 spans 16 amino acids. The V and J ends lost 1 base and 10 bases, in that order; junction bases with no gene match: 13. CDR3 DNA sequence: TGTGCCAGCAGCCAAGTAGGGGCAGGGGGAGAGAGGGAGCAGTTCTTC. It specifies CASSQVGAGGEREQFF.

This chain links TRBV10-2 with TRBJ2-7; 7 bases map to TRBD1. Germline-derived CDR1 and CDR2 are WSHSY and SAAADI. The CDR3 extends over 14 amino acids. V gave up 6 bases and J gave up 7 bases; unmatched junction bases: 12. The CDR3 bases are TGCGCCAGCAGAAGGGGGCAGGGGGTGGAAGAGCAGTACTTC. It encodes CASRRGQGVEEQYF.

This chain connects TRBV7-3 to TRBJ2-7; D is perhaps TRBD2 (6 bases). Germline assignment: CDR1 SGHTA and CDR2 FQGTGA. V was shortened by 5 bases and J by 2 bases, with 13 bases between the two germline ends. CDR3 size: 14 residues. DNA of the CDR3: TGTGCCAGCAGCCTCTTTAGCGGAACCTACGAGCAGTACTTC. Its protein is CASSLFSGTYEQYF.

The chain carries TRBV18 and TRBJ1-4; 10 nucleotides align to TRBD1. Germline trimming cut 3 bases from V and 8 bases from J; bases unmatched to any gene: 3. Germline assignment: CDR1 KGHSH and CDR2 LQKENI. The CDR3 sequence is 14 residues long. CDR3 amino acids: CASSPAGQGEKLFF. As DNA, the CDR3 is TGTGCCAGCTCACCCGCGGGACAGGGGGAAAAACTGTTTTTT.

This clone was counted once. This chain connects TRBV4-1 to TRBJ2-7, with 8 bases fitting TRBD2. Looked up from germline, CDR1 is MGHRA and CDR2 is YSYEKL. Germline trimming cut 0 bases from V and 6 bases from J; bases unmatched to any gene: 7. This CDR3 has 15 amino acids. For the CDR3, the DNA is TGCGCCAGCAGCCAAGATCCCGGACGGGGGGGCGAGCAGTACTTC. It specifies CASSQDPGRGGEQYF.

This chain uses TRBV6-2 or TRBV6-3 with TRBJ1-3; D unresolved. The V gene's germline CDR1 is MNHEY and CDR2 SVGEGT. Deletions cut 6 bases from V and 1 base from J, with 16 bases between. The CDR3 consists of 16 residues. CDR3 residues: CASSLPATGSGNTIYF. CDR3 sequence (DNA): TGTGCCAGCAGCTTACCCGCGACGGGATCTGGAAACACCATATATTTT.

This clone was recorded a few times. The chain employs TRBV5-4 and TRBJ1-2, with D unresolved. The CDR3 loop spans 14 amino acids. CDR1 and CDR2 from the germline V gene are SGHNT and YYREEE (reference sequence). Trimming left V 0 bases short and J 8 bases short, with 14 bases between. CDR3 in DNA: TGTGCCAGCAGCTTGGGGCAGTTTCGAGGCGGCTACACCTTC. As protein: CASSLGQFRGGYTF.

In DNA form, the CDR3 reads TGTGCCAGCGGCCGACAGGGGGTTAATGAAAAACTGTTTTTT. The encoded protein is CASGRQGVNEKLFF. V and J are TRBV27 and TRBJ1-4; 9 nucleotides match TRBD1. The CDR3 sequence is 14 residues long. The V gene end was trimmed by 8 bases and the J gene end by 4 bases; junction bases not matched to a gene: 5. The V gene's germline CDR1 is MNHEY and CDR2 SMNVEV (reference sequence). Filled out from reference TRBV27 and TRBJ1-4, the complete variable domain reads EAQVTQNPRYLITVTGKKLTVTCSQNMNHEYMSWYRQDPGLGLRQIYYSMNVEVTDKGDVPEGYKVSRKEKRNFPLILESPSPNQTSLYFCASGRQGVNEKLFFGSGTQLSVL.

The chain recombines TRBV25-1 with TRBJ1-6; D is perhaps TRBD1 (5 bases). V shed 2 bases and J shed 7 bases, with 21 bases lying between them. The CDR3 runs to 18 residues. Germline loops: CDR1 MGHDK, CDR2 SYGVNS. The CDR3 coding sequence is TGTGCCAGCAGTGAACCCCCAGTCTCGACAGTACTAAATTCACCCCTCCACTTT. Its protein product is CASSEPPVSTVLNSPLHF. Filled out from reference TRBV25-1 and TRBJ1-6, the complete variable domain reads EADIYQTPRYLVIGTGKKITLECSQTMGHDKMYWYQQDPGMELHLIHYSYGVNSTEKGDLSSESTVSRIRTEHFPLTLESARPSHTSQYLCASSEPPVSTVLNSPLHFGNGTRLTVT.

V and J are TRBV6-6 and TRBJ2-1; 10 nucleotides agree with TRBD2. This CDR3 has 15 amino acids. Germline CDR1 reads MNHNY; CDR2 reads SVGAGI (reference sequence). V was clipped by 2 bases and J by 8 bases; unmatched bases: 6. The CDR3 is CASSYGLAGVYEQFF. In DNA form, the CDR3 reads TGTGCCAGCAGTTACGGGCTAGCGGGAGTTTATGAGCAGTTCTTC.

The genes are TRBV28 and TRBJ2-5, with a weak D call TRBD1 (5 bases). The CDR3 has 14 residues. V lost 3 bases, J lost 5 bases, and 13 bases lay in between. Per germline, CDR1 MDHEN and CDR2 SYDVKM. The CDR3 sequence is CASSLRQGTETQYF. CDR3 DNA sequence: TGTGCCAGCAGTTTGAGGCAGGGTACGGAGACCCAGTACTTC.

This clone was counted once. This chain links TRBV2 with TRBJ1-6; 8 bases line up with TRBD1. Germline-derived CDR1 and CDR2 are SNHLY and FYNNEI. Germline trimming cut 6 bases from V and 9 bases from J; bases unmatched to any gene: 10. The CDR3 has 15 amino acids. In DNA form, the CDR3 reads TGTGCCAGCAGGCCCGACAGGGGAAGTAGTTCACCCCTCCACTTT. Amino acids: CASRPDRGSSSPLHF. The full variable domain, its missing parts supplied by reference TRBV2 and TRBJ1-6, is EPEVTQTPSHQVTQMGQEVILRCVPISNHLYFYWYRQILGQKVEFLVSFYNNEISEKSEIFDDQFSVERPDGSNFTLKIRSTKLEDSAMYFCASRPDRGSSSPLHFGNGTRLTVT.

To note about this clone: Its ends do not fully match the called genes, so a read error is possible. This chain links TRBV7-7 with TRBJ2-3; tentative D call: TRBD2 (5 bases). This CDR3 is 14 amino acids long. Per the germline V gene, CDR1 is SSHAT and CDR2 is FNYEAQ (reference sequence). CDR3: CASSLAGETDTQYF. CDR3 bases: TGTGCTAGCAGCTTAGCCGGGGAGACAGATACGCAGTATTTT. The full variable domain, in which reference TRBV7-7 and TRBJ2-3 provide the parts outside the CDR3, is GAGVSQSPRYKVTKRGQDVTLRCDPISSHATLYWYQQALGQGPEFLTYFNYEAQPDKSGLPSDRFSAERPEGSISTLTIQRTEQRDSAMYRCASSLAGETDTQYFGPGTRLTVL.

The V call is TRBV6-7, the J call TRBJ1-5, with TRBD1 identical over 8 bases. TRBV6-7 is identified as an open reading frame with a role that is uncertain. The CDR3 is 15 amino acids. The ends lost 4 bases at V and 7 bases at J; junction bases unmatched: 9. The CDR3 is CASSWTDRGDQPQHF. In nucleotides, the CDR3 is TGTGCCAGCAGTTGGACCGACAGGGGAGACCAGCCCCAGCATTTT.

The chain is built from TRBV24-1 and TRBJ1-4; TRBD1 aligns across 8 bases. CDR1 and CDR2 (germline): KGHDR, SFDVKD. The CDR3 sequence is 18 residues long. V dropped 5 bases and J dropped 1; count of bases not matched to a gene: 11. The CDR3 bases are TGTGCCACCAGTGGTGGACAGGGAGGGACAGGAACTAATGAAAAACTGTTTTTT. Its translation is CATSGGQGGTGTNEKLFF.

This chain's CDR3 is CASSPGGLTFGYGYTF. The CDR3 DNA reads as TGTGCCAGCAGCCCAGGGGGGCTAACGTTCGGCTATGGCTACACCTTC. The chain uses TRBV7-9 and TRBJ1-2; 7 positions agree with TRBD1. Trimming took 5 bases from V and 4 from J; bases not matched to a gene: 13. CDR3 length: 16 residues. CDR1 SEHNR and CDR2 FQNEAQ come from the germline V gene (reference sequence).

The chain uses TRBV28 and TRBJ2-1; TRBD2 matches at 13 bases. The CDR3 covers 15 residues. The junction had 9 bases not matched to a gene; V was cut back by 7 bases and J by 9 bases. CDR1 is MDHEN, CDR2 SYDVKM, per germline. The CDR3 loop reads CASTPGLAGVGEQFF. CDR3 sequence (DNA): TGTGCCAGCACCCCAGGACTAGCGGGAGTTGGTGAGCAGTTCTTC. The variable domain in full, with the rest retrieved from reference TRBV28 and TRBJ2-1, is DVKVTQSSRYLVKRTGEKVFLECVQDMDHENMFWYRQDPGLGLRLIYFSYDVKMKEKGDIPEGYSVSREKKERFSLILESASTNQTSMYLCASTPGLAGVGEQFFGPGTRLTVL.

The rearrangement uses TRBV19 and TRBJ2-3; D possibly corresponds to TRBD1 (7 bases). The CDR3 runs 15 residues. Trimming left V 3 bases short and J 1 base short, with 11 bases between. Germline-derived CDR1 and CDR2 are LNHDA and SQIVND (reference sequence). The CDR3 nucleotides read TGTGCCAGTAGTATTGGAGGGGGCGGCACAGATACGCAGTATTTT. Translation: CASSIGGGGTDTQYF.

The count of this clone is one. The chain employs TRBV18 and TRBJ1-3; no clear D. The length of the CDR3 is 16 residues. Germline-derived CDR1 and CDR2 are KGHSH and LQKENI. V was trimmed by 0 bases and J by 4 bases, leaving 13 bases between them. In DNA form, the CDR3 reads TGTGCCAGCTCACCACCCCGGACTGATCAGGGAAACACCATATATTTT. This encodes CASSPPRTDQGNTIYF. The variable domain in full, completed from reference TRBV18 and TRBJ1-3, reads NAGVMQNPRHLVRRRGQEARLRCSPMKGHSHVYWYRQLPEEGLKFMVYLQKENIIDESGMPKERFSAEFPKEGPSILRIQQVVRGDSAAYFCASSPPRTDQGNTIYFGEGSWLTVV.

This clone showed up just once. The gene calls are TRBV11-3 and TRBJ2-7; 9 bases align to TRBD2. The CDR3 loop spans 14 amino acids. Germline V lookup: CDR1 SGHNT, CDR2 YENEEA. V trimming: 6 bases; J trimming: 7 bases; junction bases outside the gene matches: 10. The CDR3 protein is CASSSNVAGGEQYF. DNA of the CDR3: TGTGCCAGCAGTTCTAATGTGGCGGGAGGGGAGCAGTACTTC.

This chain uses TRBV7-9 with TRBJ2-2, with D maybe TRBD2 (5 bases). The germline CDR1 and CDR2 sequences are SEHNR and FQNEAQ (reference sequence). V was clipped by 6 bases and J by 1 base, with 15 bases between them. The CDR3 spans 16 residues. The CDR3 spells CASRGPRGMNTGELFF. CDR3 sequence (DNA): TGTGCCAGCAGGGGTCCTCGGGGTATGAACACCGGGGAGCTGTTTTTT.

This chain uses TRBV9 with TRBJ1-3; D perhaps matches TRBD1 (5 bases). Germline V CDR1 and CDR2: SGDLS, YYNGEE. The CDR3 is 15 residues long. Trimming removed 2 bases at V and 3 bases at J, with 12 bases between. CDR3 DNA sequence: TGTGCCAGCAGCGTGACGGGGGAAGGTGGAAACACCATATATTTT. Translating it yields CASSVTGEGGNTIYF.

The chain recombines TRBV23-1 with TRBJ1-3; D might be TRBD1 (6 bases). TRBV23-1 is placed among ORFs of uncertain function. The CDR3 spans 18 residues. V shed 2 bases and J shed 4 bases, with 21 bases lying between them. The CDR3 region has the DNA TGCGCCAGCAGTCAAAGTCATTTGTTGGGGGCGATCGGAAACACCATATATTTT. Translating it yields CASSQSHLLGAIGNTIYF.

The chain joins TRBV19 to TRBJ1-5; D might be TRBD1 (6 bases). The V and J ends lost 3 bases and 6 bases respectively, with 12 bases between them. The CDR3 loop spans 14 amino acids. Germline lookup yields CDR1 LNHDA and CDR2 SQIVND (reference sequence). The CDR3 coding sequence is TGTGCCAGTAGTATTGGACAGAGAGGTCAGCCCCAGCATTTT. Residues: CASSIGQRGQPQHF.

The chain uses TRBV6-5 and TRBJ2-2; D unresolved. The germline CDR1 and CDR2 sequences are MNHEY and SVGAGI. This CDR3 spans 14 amino acids. V was pared by 2 bases and J by 4 bases, with 8 bases between. The CDR3 DNA reads TGTGCCAGCAGTTACCTCGGTGTCACCGGGGAGCTGTTTTTT. As protein: CASSYLGVTGELFF.

The J gene is TRBJ1-2, the V gene TRBV5-1; 9 nucleotides line up with TRBD1. This CDR3 region has 16 residues. CDR1 is SGHRS and CDR2 is YFSETQ in the germline V gene. With 0 bases clipped from V and 8 bases from J, the junction kept 11 bases outside the gene matches. The CDR3 DNA reads as TGCGCCAGCAGCTTGGCCGGGACAGGGTTTTATGGGGGCTACACCTTC. This translates into CASSLAGTGFYGGYTF.